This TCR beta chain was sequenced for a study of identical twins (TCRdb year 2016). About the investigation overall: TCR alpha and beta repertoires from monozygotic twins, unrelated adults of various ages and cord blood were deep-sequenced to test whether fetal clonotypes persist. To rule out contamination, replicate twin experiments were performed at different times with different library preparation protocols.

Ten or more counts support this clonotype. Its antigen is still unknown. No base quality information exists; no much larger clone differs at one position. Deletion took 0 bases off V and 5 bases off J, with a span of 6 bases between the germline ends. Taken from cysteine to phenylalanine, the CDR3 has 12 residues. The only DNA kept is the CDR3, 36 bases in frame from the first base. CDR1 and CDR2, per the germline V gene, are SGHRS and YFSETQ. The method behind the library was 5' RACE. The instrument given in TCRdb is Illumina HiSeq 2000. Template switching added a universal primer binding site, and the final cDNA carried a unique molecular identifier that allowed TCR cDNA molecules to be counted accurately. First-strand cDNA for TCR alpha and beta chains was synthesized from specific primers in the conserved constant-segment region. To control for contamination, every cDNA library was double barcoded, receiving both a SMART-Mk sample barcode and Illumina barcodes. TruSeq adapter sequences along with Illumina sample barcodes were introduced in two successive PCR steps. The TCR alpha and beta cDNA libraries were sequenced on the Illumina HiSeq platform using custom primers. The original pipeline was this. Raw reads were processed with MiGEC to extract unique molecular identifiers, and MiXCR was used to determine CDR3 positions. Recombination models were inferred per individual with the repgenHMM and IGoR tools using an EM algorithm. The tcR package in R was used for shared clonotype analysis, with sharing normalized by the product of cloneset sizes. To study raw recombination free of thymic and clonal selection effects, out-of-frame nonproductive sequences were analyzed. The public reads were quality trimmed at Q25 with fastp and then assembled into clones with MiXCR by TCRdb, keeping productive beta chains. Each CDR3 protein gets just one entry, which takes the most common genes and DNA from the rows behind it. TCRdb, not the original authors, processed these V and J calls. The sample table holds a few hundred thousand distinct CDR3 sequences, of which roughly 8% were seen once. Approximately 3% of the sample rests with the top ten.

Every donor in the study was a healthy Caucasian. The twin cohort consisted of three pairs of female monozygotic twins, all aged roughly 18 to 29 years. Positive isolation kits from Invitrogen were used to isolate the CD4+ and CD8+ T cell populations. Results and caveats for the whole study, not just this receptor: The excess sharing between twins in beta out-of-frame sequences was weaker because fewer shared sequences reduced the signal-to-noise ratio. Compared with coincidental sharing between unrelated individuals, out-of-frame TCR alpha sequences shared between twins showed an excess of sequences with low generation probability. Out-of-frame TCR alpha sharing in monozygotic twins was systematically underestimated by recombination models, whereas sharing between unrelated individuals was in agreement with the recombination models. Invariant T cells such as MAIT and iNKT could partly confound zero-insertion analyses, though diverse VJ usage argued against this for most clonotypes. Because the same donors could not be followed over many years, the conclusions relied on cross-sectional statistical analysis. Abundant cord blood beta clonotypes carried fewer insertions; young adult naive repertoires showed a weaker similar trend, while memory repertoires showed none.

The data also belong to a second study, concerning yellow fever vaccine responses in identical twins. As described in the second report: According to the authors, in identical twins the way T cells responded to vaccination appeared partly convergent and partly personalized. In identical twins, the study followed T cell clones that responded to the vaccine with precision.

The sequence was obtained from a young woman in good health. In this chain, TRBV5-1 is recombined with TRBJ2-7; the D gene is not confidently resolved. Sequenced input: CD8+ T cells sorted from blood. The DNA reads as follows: TGCGCCAGCAGCTTGGGGCGCCACGAGCAGTACTTC. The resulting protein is CASSLGRHEQYF. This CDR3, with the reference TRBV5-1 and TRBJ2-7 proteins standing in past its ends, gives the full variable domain KAGVTQTPRYLIKTRGQQVTLSCSPISGHRSVSWYQQTPGQGLQFLFEYFSETQRNKGNFPGRFSGRQFSNSRSEMNVSTLELGDSALYLCASSLGRHEQYFGPGTRLTVT.